The sequence of this TCR beta chain was determined in a study of tissue T cells after allogeneic stem cell transplantation. Looking at the study overall: Tissue samples with histologically apparent lymphocytes on H&E review were prioritized for sequencing. General study results and limits: This small cohort was clinically heterogeneous, and sampling depth was a limitation.

Autopsy tissues included GI tract, liver, skin and lymphoid organs. Of note for this clone: Its antigen is not identified.

The CDR3 length is 11 residues. Germline V gene sequence: CDR1 SQVTM, CDR2 ANQGSEA. Trimming pared 4 bases from V and 6 bases from J, leaving 9 bases between. Using immunoSEQ multiplex PCR, the repertoire was profiled, and TCRdb retains in-frame clones only, with some absent. The table records about 25,000 clones, roughly 80% of them present only once. The rearrangement links TRBV29-1 to TRBJ1-2; possibly TRBD1 for D (5 bases). The sequenced sample was tissue from the ileum, obtained at autopsy. This sequence was found in a female donor over 55 with lung cancer. As DNA, the CDR3 is TGCAGCGTTGGCAGGGTCGATGGCTACACCTTC. This encodes CSVGRVDGYTF.